What follows are 21 T cell receptor beta chains derived from one specimen sequenced in a study of T cell responses to AZD1222 COVID-19 vaccine. Generated by immunoSEQ multiplex PCR, the TCRdb table keeps only in-frame clones and is missing some. Here the sample spans 90,000 to 110,000 clones, roughly nine tenths being singletons. Here the sequenced sample was peripheral blood, taken 28 days after the second AZD1222 dose. These receptors were obtained from an adult who received the AZD1222 COVID-19 vaccine.

The rearrangement joins TRBV4-1 to TRBJ1-2, with D possibly TRBD1 on 6 matching bases. This CDR3 region has 16 residues. Trimming left V 1 base short and J 2 bases short, with 14 bases between. In germline, CDR1 is MGHRA, CDR2 YSYEKL. The CDR3 here is CASSQGEDRKNYGYTF. The CDR3, as DNA: TGCGCCAGCAGCCAAGGGGAGGACAGAAAAAACTATGGCTACACCTTC.

This clone came up a few times. The chain combines TRBV7-9 with TRBJ1-2; TRBD1 agrees at 7 bases. CDR3 length equals 16 residues. The junction had 11 bases not matched to a gene; V was cut back by 5 bases and J by 2 bases. Per the germline V gene, CDR1 is SEHNR and CDR2 is FQNEAQ (reference sequence). CDR3 sequence reads: CASSAPDRRENYGYTF. CDR3 nucleotides: TGTGCCAGCAGCGCCCCGGACAGGCGGGAAAACTATGGCTACACCTTC. Variable domain in full (rest from reference TRBV7-9 and TRBJ1-2): DTGVSQNPRHKITKRGQNVTFRCDPISEHNRLYWYRQTLGQGPEFLTYFQNEAQLEKSRLLSDRFSAERPKGSFSTLEIQRTEQGDSAMYLCASSAPDRRENYGYTFGSGTRLTVV.

This sequence joins TRBV28 and TRBJ2-5; 8 nucleotides align to TRBD2. CDR1 is MDHEN, CDR2 SYDVKM, per germline. V shed 3 bases, J shed 5 bases, and the junction held 5 bases outside the gene matches. The CDR3 is made up of 14 amino acids. The CDR3 is CASSFSGSGETQYF. For the CDR3, the DNA is TGTGCCAGCAGTTTCAGCGGGAGCGGGGAGACCCAGTACTTC.

This chain connects TRBV11-3 to TRBJ2-7; TRBD1 might be the D (5 bases). V lost 5 bases to trimming and J lost 0 bases, with 17 bases between them. The CDR3 length is 16 residues. Germline V gene data show CDR1 as SGHNT and CDR2 as YENEEA. In DNA form, the CDR3 reads TGTGCCAGCAGCCCCCATTCGACAGAGAGCTCCTACGAGCAGTACTTC. Its translation: CASSPHSTESSYEQYF.

The chain employs TRBV28 and TRBJ2-2; the D is unclear. V was trimmed by 3 bases and J by 7 bases, leaving 9 bases between them. In germline, CDR1 is MDHEN, CDR2 SYDVKM. The CDR3 has 13 amino acids. The CDR3 spells CASSFPFRGELFF. DNA of the CDR3: TGTGCCAGCAGTTTCCCGTTCCGCGGGGAGCTGTTTTTT.

The CDR3 DNA reads as TGTGCCAGTAGGACAGGGAGCGCTGAAGCTTTCTTT. It translates to CASRTGSAEAFF. This rearrangement joins TRBV19 to TRBJ1-1; 7 nucleotides line up with TRBD1. There are 12 residues in the CDR3. Germline values: CDR1 LNHDA, CDR2 SQIVND (reference sequence). V lost 6 bases to trimming and J lost 6 bases; unmatched junction nucleotides: 4.

Concerning this clone: At one boundary the junction diverges from the germline segment, which might be a read error. The chain links TRBV12-3 or TRBV12-4 to TRBJ1-2, with TRBD1 matching over 8 bases. This CDR3 has 13 amino acids. The DNA for the CDR3 is TGTGCCAGCAGTTGGACAGGGTCTAATACGGCCTCCTTC. This translates into CASSWTGSNTASF.

Written as DNA, the CDR3 is TGTGCCAGCAGTTACGGGGGGCGCCCTAATGAAAAACTGTTTTTT. Its protein product is CASSYGGRPNEKLFF. The V call is TRBV6-5, the J call TRBJ1-4; a possible D gene is TRBD1 (6 bases). V was cut by 2 bases and J by 3 bases, with 10 bases left in between. Germline V CDR1 and CDR2: MNHEY, SVGAGI. The CDR3 is 15 residues long.

The chain has TRBV19 and TRBJ2-7; TRBD2 aligns across 9 bases. There are 15 residues in the CDR3. CDR1 LNHDA and CDR2 SQIVND come from the germline V gene (reference sequence). V was clipped by 3 bases and J by 0 bases; unmatched bases: 3. The CDR3 DNA reads TGTGCCAGTAGTATTGGACTAGCGAGCTCCTACGAGCAGTACTTC. Translation: CASSIGLASSYEQYF.

This clone was observed a handful of times. The chain couples TRBV12-5 to TRBJ2-3; D is uncertain. Per germline, CDR1 LGHNT and CDR2 FRNRAP. This CDR3 has 11 amino acids. V was pared by 6 bases and J by 6 bases, with 7 bases between. The CDR3 region is CASGYLDTQYF. In DNA form, the CDR3 reads TGTGCTAGTGGGTATCTTGATACGCAGTATTTT.

The chain uses TRBV21-1 and TRBJ2-3; the tabulated D call, TRBD2, remains unverified against the DNA. TRBV21-1 is a pseudogene segment. The CDR3 has 18 amino acids. The DNA for the CDR3 is TGTGCCAGCAGCAAATTCCCGCCTAGCGGGAGAATAACAGATACGCAGTATTTT. This codes for CASSKFPPSGRITDTQYF.

The V gene is TRBV11-2, the J gene TRBJ2-3; either TRBD1 or TRBD2 may fit D (5 bases each). The CDR3 covers 14 residues. The V gene lost 4 bases and the J gene lost 9 bases, with 17 bases spanning the gap. The germline gives CDR1 SGHAT, CDR2 FQNNGV. The CDR3 DNA reads as TGTGCCAGCAGCTCGACCCGGACTTGGGGGACGCAGTATTTT. It translates to CASSSTRTWGTQYF.

In regard to this clone: Lacking the conserved final phenylalanine or tryptophan, this CDR3 likely reflects a read error. No DNA is shown, since the ends of the CDR3 on it are uncertain; the CDR3 is the one TCRdb lists. This chain joins TRBV10-2 and TRBJ1-1; TRBD1 is the table's D call, not checked against the DNA. The germline gives CDR1 WSHSY, CDR2 SAAADI. The CDR3 is 8 residues long, counting both termini. CDR3 sequence reads: CARGQGLS.

The chain links TRBV28 to TRBJ2-7; either TRBD1 or TRBD2 may fit D (5 bases each). The CDR3 is 14 amino acids. CDR1 is MDHEN, CDR2 SYDVKM, per germline. The V end was cut by 9 bases, the J end by 5 bases, with 20 bases between. CDR3 nucleotides: TGTGCCAGTAAAAACCTACAGGACTGGGACGAGCAGTACTTC. It translates to CASKNLQDWDEQYF.

This chain uses TRBV3-1 (or the pseudogene TRBV3-2) with TRBJ2-1, with D hard to call. Germline CDR1 is LGHDT and CDR2 is YNNKEL (reference sequence). The V end was cut by 1 base, the J end by 6 bases, with 10 bases between. The length of the CDR3 is 14 residues. As DNA, the CDR3 is TGTGCCAGCAGCCAAGCCGCTCTATCCAATGAGCAGTTCTTC. This encodes CASSQAALSNEQFF.

The rearrangement uses TRBV28 and TRBJ2-3; 8 bases align to TRBD2. This CDR3 has 22 residues. Per the germline V gene, CDR1 is MDHEN and CDR2 is SYDVKM. V was pared by 2 bases and J by 1 base, with 23 bases of the junction left unmatched. Here the CDR3 reads CASSLPPLLAVDLRLRTDTQYF. The DNA of the CDR3 is TGTGCCAGCAGTTTACCACCGCTACTAGCGGTCGACCTTCGACTCCGCACAGATACGCAGTATTTT.

V is TRBV11-2 and J is TRBJ2-3, with 12 bases aligning to TRBD2. The CDR3 spans 16 residues. The germline V gene has CDR1 SGHAT and CDR2 FQNNGV. The V segment lost 1 base and the J segment 6 bases; nucleotides outside the gene matches: 5. The CDR3: CASSLAASGRADTQYF. The CDR3 coding sequence is TGTGCCAGCAGCTTAGCGGCTAGCGGGAGGGCGGATACGCAGTATTTT.

The chain has TRBV7-3 and TRBJ1-1, with D possibly being TRBD1 (5 bases). The germline V and J ends were trimmed by 5 bases and 4 bases, with 11 bases remaining between them. Germline loops: CDR1 SGHTA, CDR2 FQGTGA. This CDR3 region has 13 residues. The CDR3 sequence is CASSTDITTEAFF. CDR3 in DNA: TGTGCCAGCAGCACGGACATCACCACTGAAGCTTTCTTT.

This clone showed up just once. The rearrangement links TRBV5-4 to TRBJ1-2; 7 bases map to TRBD1. This CDR3 is built from 15 residues. Trimming at V came to 2 bases and at J to 8 bases, leaving 12 bases not matched to a gene. Per the germline V gene, CDR1 is SGHNT and CDR2 is YYREEE (reference sequence). DNA of the CDR3: TGTGCCAGCAGCTTTTCAGGGGGTGAGGTTGGCGGCTACACCTTC. This translates into CASSFSGGEVGGYTF.

The V gene is TRBV6-5, the J gene TRBJ1-6; TRBD1 agrees at 8 bases. J gave up 6 bases and V 6 bases, and 4 bases lay outside the gene matches. From germline, CDR1 is MNHEY and CDR2 SVGAGI. CDR3 length: 14 residues. CDR3: CASSPQGGNSPLHF. The DNA for the CDR3 is TGTGCCAGCAGCCCACAGGGGGGTAATTCACCCCTCCACTTT.

The rearrangement joins TRBV28 to TRBJ2-3, with TRBD2 matching 9 bases. Per the germline V gene, CDR1 is MDHEN and CDR2 is SYDVKM. The V and J ends lost 6 bases and 3 bases, in that order; junction bases with no gene match: 7. The CDR3 length is 15 residues. The CDR3 spells CASRTTSGLTDTQYF. The CDR3 nucleotides read TGTGCCAGCAGAACGACTAGCGGCCTAACAGATACGCAGTATTTT.